What follows are 3 T cell receptor beta chains derived from one specimen sequenced in a study of regulatory T cells in long-lasting Graves disease. The time point is: newly diagnosed GD, antithyroid drugs for less than 3 months. Preparation of the TCR library used RNA extracted from PBMCs. Library construction for TCR beta used iRepertoire HTBI primers and Arm-PCR of CDR3 regions. TCRdb re-called the multiplex PCR reads with MiXCR, one entry per CDR3 protein. The repertoire holds 320,000 or so distinct CDR3 sequences, with 18% as singletons. The sequencing here drew on peripheral blood mononuclear cells (PBMCs), taken at new diagnosis, from a patient treated with antithyroid drugs. Source of these receptors: a female donor with Graves disease.

This clonotype showed up many times. V gene TRBV10-3 combines with J gene TRBJ2-1; D uncertain. V was clipped by 6 bases and J by 7 bases, with 10 bases between them. The CDR3 spans 12 residues. The V gene's germline CDR1 is ENHRY and CDR2 SYGVKD. This chain's CDR3 is CAIRQNGNEQFF. In DNA form, the CDR3 reads TGTGCCATCAGGCAGAATGGGAATGAGCAGTTCTTC.

The chain has TRBV12-5 and TRBJ2-2; TRBD1 matches at 8 bases. From germline, CDR1 is LGHNT and CDR2 FRNRAP. The CDR3 covers 15 residues. V lost 7 bases, J lost 7 bases, and 11 bases stayed unmatched. CDR3 amino acids: CASALGTGNLGELFF. CDR3 coding DNA: TGTGCTAGTGCTTTAGGGACAGGTAACCTCGGGGAGCTGTTTTTT. Full variable domain (missing parts from reference TRBV12-5 and TRBJ2-2): DARVTQTPRHKVTEMGQEVTMRCQPILGHNTVFWYRQTMMQGLELLAYFRNRAPLDDSGMPKDRFSAEMPDATLATLKIQPSEPRDSAVYFCASALGTGNLGELFFGEGSRLTVL.

This clonotype occurred many times. The chain combines TRBV9 with TRBJ2-7; TRBD2 agrees at 7 bases. The J segment lost 2 bases and the V segment lost 2 bases, leaving 4 bases of the junction unmatched. The germline CDR1 and CDR2 sequences are SGDLS and YYNGEE. There are 14 residues in the CDR3. The CDR3, as DNA: TGTGCCAGCAGCGTCGGTAGCGGGCCCTACGAGCAGTACTTC. Translated: CASSVGSGPYEQYF.